This is a list of T cell receptor beta chains from one sample in a study of shared clonotypes between healthy human individuals. Sequencing used immunoSEQ multiplex PCR; TCRdb keeps in-frame clones, though not all of them. The table includes a few million clones, 85% to 95% detected once. The sample comprised naive CD4+ T cells from PBMCs. The receptors come from a man aged 18 to 29 in good health. Some clones in this sample may be carry-over from other donors' samples. Both conserved end residues are part of each CDR3. Each record gives: D gene, V gene, CDR3 protein. A D gene is named only where the DNA matches it firmly.

D gene: TRBD2; V gene: TRBV13; CDR3 protein: CASSFTAGESGDTQYF
D gene: -; V gene: TRBV18; CDR3 protein: CASSPTSGEETQYF
D gene: -; V gene: TRBV4-1; CDR3 protein: CASSQDLLSGLDTQYF
D gene: TRBD1; V gene: TRBV7-2; CDR3 protein: CASSTRTGLSYEQYF
D gene: -; V gene: TRBV2; CDR3 protein: CASRGDSNQPQHF
D gene: -; V gene: TRBV27; CDR3 protein: CASISDQTRGTDTQYF
D gene: -; V gene: TRBV15; CDR3 protein: CATSRPTGPGLGNTIYF
D gene: -; V gene: TRBV5-1; CDR3 protein: CASSLYIGKTGANVLTF
D gene: -; V gene: TRBV7-6; CDR3 protein: CASKRDGETQYF
D gene: TRBD1; V gene: TRBV7-2; CDR3 protein: CASGTGSGYNEQFF
D gene: TRBD2; V gene: TRBV28; CDR3 protein: CATRAGTSGASEQFF
D gene: -; V gene: TRBV7-9; CDR3 protein: CASSLEITDTQYF
D gene: -; V gene: TRBV7-6; CDR3 protein: CASSLAPGQTSGNTIYF
D gene: -; V gene: TRBV7-9; CDR3 protein: CASSLAAEAFF
D gene: -; V gene: TRBV6-6; CDR3 protein: CASLAGSGELFF
D gene: -; V gene: TRBV6-1; CDR3 protein: CASSDPLREQYF
D gene: -; V gene: TRBV7-2; CDR3 protein: CASSPLGSNTGELFF
D gene: TRBD1; V gene: TRBV9; CDR3 protein: CASSVAGQGARGYTF
D gene: TRBD2; V gene: TRBV2; CDR3 protein: CASSVAGALSYEQYF
D gene: TRBD1; V gene: TRBV30; CDR3 protein: CAWSAGGTAGYTF
D gene: -; V gene: TRBV27; CDR3 protein: CASSSRPGGYTF
D gene: -; V gene: TRBV28; CDR3 protein: CASSFFSPGKEQYF
D gene: TRBD1; V gene: TRBV14; CDR3 protein: CASSKPTDRVGNTIYF
D gene: -; V gene: TRBV11-2; CDR3 protein: CASSLATTYNEQFF
D gene: -; V gene: TRBV5-6; CDR3 protein: CASSPGPLAVSYEQYF
D gene: -; V gene: TRBV9; CDR3 protein: CASSLAGTSSGNTIYF
D gene: -; V gene: TRBV6-6; CDR3 protein: CASRYRTLGGEQYF
D gene: -; V gene: TRBV5-6; CDR3 protein: CASSLGHQVKNEFF
D gene: TRBD2; V gene: TRBV5-6; CDR3 protein: CASSLVAGVGDTQYF
D gene: -; V gene: TRBV7-2; CDR3 protein: CASSFGPIYEQYF
D gene: -; V gene: TRBV7-9; CDR3 protein: CASRAERQYNEQFF
D gene: TRBD1; V gene: TRBV28; CDR3 protein: CASGQATNEKLFF
D gene: -; V gene: TRBV21-1; CDR3 protein: CASSKTGGGDEQFF
D gene: TRBD2; V gene: TRBV7-2; CDR3 protein: CASSPGLPQETQYF
D gene: -; V gene: TRBV6-1; CDR3 protein: CASCPGLEGYGYTF
D gene: TRBD2; V gene: TRBV7-2; CDR3 protein: CASSLAGTSGSYNEQFF
D gene: -; V gene: TRBV5-1; CDR3 protein: CASSLIPQEGPEAFF
D gene: -; V gene: TRBV28; CDR3 protein: CASSFAGDYTSYGYTF
D gene: TRBD2; V gene: TRBV29-1; CDR3 protein: CSGRLAGGNEQFF
D gene: -; V gene: TRBV7-9; CDR3 protein: CASSPLWPWTEAFF
D gene: TRBD2; V gene: TRBV7-3; CDR3 protein: CASSSGLAGDTQYF
D gene: -; V gene: TRBV6-5; CDR3 protein: CASGEGPGGRYEQYF
D gene: -; V gene: TRBV15; CDR3 protein: CATSLAWETQYF
D gene: TRBD1; V gene: TRBV5-8; CDR3 protein: CASSPRTGRRGYGQPQHF
D gene: -; V gene: TRBV19; CDR3 protein: CASSHRDASSYNEQFF
D gene: TRBD1; V gene: TRBV5-1; CDR3 protein: CASSLTLDRSSGNTIYF
D gene: TRBD1; V gene: TRBV18; CDR3 protein: CASSRDRAGNTIYF
D gene: -; V gene: TRBV11-3; CDR3 protein: CASSPSRSADTQYF
D gene: TRBD1; V gene: TRBV4-1; CDR3 protein: CASRYPGGDARGTEAFF
D gene: -; V gene: TRBV7-3; CDR3 protein: CASSLRRGVEEQFF
D gene: TRBD1; V gene: TRBV20-1; CDR3 protein: CSAPTGNEQFF
D gene: -; V gene: TRBV5-1; CDR3 protein: CASSLDKGNSPLHF
D gene: -; V gene: TRBV5-1; CDR3 protein: CASSLEAVGGNTIYF
D gene: -; V gene: TRBV6-6; CDR3 protein: CASSHRGRVGSYEQYF
D gene: -; V gene: TRBV2; CDR3 protein: CASSNPRTDTQYF